This T cell receptor (beta chain) was identified during a study of T cell repertoires in cytomegalovirus infection. Study-level background: CMV epitopes, recently identified HLA-C-restricted and well-studied HLA-B-restricted, were used. From public TCR beta signatures came an indication of both CMV infection and matching HLA type. The study's findings and limits: CMV carriers with the relevant HLA were identified by cumulative public TCR beta family frequency. HLA-C-restricted CMV-specific TCR beta clonotypes prevailed in the ex vivo response.

Of note for this clonotype: Its matching antigen is unknown.

TCRdb reprocessed the reads with MiXCR, giving one entry per CDR3 protein. The repertoire holds 84,000 or so distinct CDR3 sequences, about half seen once, with just over 90% in the top ten. The CDR3 consists of 10 residues. Trimming cost V 4 bases and J 8 bases, with 5 bases left between them. In germline, CDR1 is MNHNS, CDR2 SASEGT. This chain joins TRBV6-1 and TRBJ1-1; no clear D gene. The sequenced sample was CD8+ T cells from cultured PBMCs, obtained from culture after CMV antigen stimulation. The origin of this receptor is a human donor in good health (CMV status not recorded). Some clones in this sample may be carry-over from other donors' samples. The CDR3 region is CASSAGEAFF. The DNA for the CDR3 is TGTGCCAGCAGTGCCGGGGAAGCTTTCTTT.